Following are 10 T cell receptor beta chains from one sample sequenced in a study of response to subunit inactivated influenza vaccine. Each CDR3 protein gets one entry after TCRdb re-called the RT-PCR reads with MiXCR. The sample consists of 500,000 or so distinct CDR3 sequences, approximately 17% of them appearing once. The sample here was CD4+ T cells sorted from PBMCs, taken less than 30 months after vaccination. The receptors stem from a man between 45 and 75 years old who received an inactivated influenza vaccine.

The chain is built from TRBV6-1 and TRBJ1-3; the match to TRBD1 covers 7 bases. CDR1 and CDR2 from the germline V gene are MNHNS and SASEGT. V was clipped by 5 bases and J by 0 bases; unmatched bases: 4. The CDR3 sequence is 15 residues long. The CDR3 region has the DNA TGTGCCAGCAGTCCGACAGGGTCCTCTGGAAACACCATATATTTT. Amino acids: CASSPTGSSGNTIYF.

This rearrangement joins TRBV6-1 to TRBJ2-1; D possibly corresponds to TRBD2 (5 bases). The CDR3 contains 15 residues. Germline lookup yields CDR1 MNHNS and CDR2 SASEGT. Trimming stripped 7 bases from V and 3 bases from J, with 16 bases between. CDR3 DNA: TGTGCCAGCAACTCAAGGACTCTGCTCTACAATGAGCAGTTCTTC. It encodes CASNSRTLLYNEQFF.

CDR3 sequence: CASSPSRGNQETQYF. The CDR3 nucleotides read TGTGCCAGCAGCCCTTCCAGGGGGAATCAAGAGACCCAGTACTTC. J is TRBJ2-5 and V is TRBV9; TRBD1 matches at 7 bases. Germline-derived CDR1 and CDR2 are SGDLS and YYNGEE. V shed 4 bases, J shed 2 bases, and the junction held 8 bases outside the gene matches. The length of the CDR3 is 15 residues.

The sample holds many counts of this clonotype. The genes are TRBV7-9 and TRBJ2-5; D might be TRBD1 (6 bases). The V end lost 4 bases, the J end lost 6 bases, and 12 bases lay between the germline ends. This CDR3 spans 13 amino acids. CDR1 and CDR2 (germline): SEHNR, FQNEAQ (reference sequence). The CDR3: CASSSQGRQTQYF. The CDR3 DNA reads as TGTGCCAGCAGCTCACAGGGAAGGCAGACCCAGTACTTC.

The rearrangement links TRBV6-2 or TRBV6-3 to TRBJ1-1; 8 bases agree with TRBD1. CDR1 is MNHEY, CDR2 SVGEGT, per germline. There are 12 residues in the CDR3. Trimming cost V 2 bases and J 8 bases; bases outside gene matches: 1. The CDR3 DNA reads TGTGCCAGCAGTTACGGGACAGGAGAAGCTTTCTTT. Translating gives CASSYGTGEAFF.

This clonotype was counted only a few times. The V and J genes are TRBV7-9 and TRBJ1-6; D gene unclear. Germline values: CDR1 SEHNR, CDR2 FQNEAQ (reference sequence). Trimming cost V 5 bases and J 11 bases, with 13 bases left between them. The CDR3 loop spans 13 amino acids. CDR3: CASSRRTETPLHF. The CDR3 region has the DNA TGTGCCAGCAGCCGAAGGACGGAGACACCCCTCCACTTT.

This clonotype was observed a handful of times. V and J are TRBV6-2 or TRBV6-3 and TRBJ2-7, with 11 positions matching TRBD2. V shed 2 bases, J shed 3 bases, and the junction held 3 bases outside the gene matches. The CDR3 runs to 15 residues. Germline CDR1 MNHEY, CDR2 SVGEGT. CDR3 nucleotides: TGTGCCAGCAGTTACCCCGGGACTAGCGGCTACGAGCAGTACTTC. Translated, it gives CASSYPGTSGYEQYF.

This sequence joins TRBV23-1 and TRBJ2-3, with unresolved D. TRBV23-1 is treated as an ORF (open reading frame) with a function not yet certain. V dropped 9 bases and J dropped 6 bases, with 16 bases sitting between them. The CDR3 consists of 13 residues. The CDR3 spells CARLYIEADTQYF. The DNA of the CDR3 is TGCGCCAGGCTTTACATCGAAGCGGATACGCAGTATTTT.

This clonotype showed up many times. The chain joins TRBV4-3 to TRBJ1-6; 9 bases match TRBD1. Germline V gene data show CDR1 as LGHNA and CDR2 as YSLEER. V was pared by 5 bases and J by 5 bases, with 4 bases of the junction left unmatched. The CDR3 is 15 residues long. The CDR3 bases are TGCGCCAGCAGCACGCGGACAGGGGATAATTCACCCCTCCACTTT. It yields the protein CASSTRTGDNSPLHF.

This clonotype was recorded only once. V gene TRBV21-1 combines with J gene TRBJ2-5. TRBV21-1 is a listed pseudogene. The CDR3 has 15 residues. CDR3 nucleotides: TGTGCCAGCAGCAAAGAAACCGACAACGGGGAGACCCAGTACTTC. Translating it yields CASSKETDNGETQYF.